The source of this T cell receptor (beta chain) is a study of T cells in Graves' hyperthyroidism and ophthalmopathy. This clonotype was seen ten or more times. Its cognate antigen is unknown. Diagnoses rested on clinical symptoms, serum thyroxine and TRAb, thyroid ultrasound and orbital computed tomography. This sample holds PBMCs from about 10 ml fresh peripheral blood. There were TCR beta CDR3 regions amplified from RNA transcripts. During a first-round RT-PCR of the TCR CDR3, the HTBI primer set was used. One entry per CDR3 protein results from TCRdb running MiXCR on the multiplex PCR reads. The table records over 450,000 distinct CDR3 sequences, about a sixth of them present only once. Study findings and constraints: Clonotypes that were expanded in thyroid above 0.001 mostly appeared in blood too.

Input material: blood. The sequence was obtained from a woman under 30 with Graves' ophthalmopathy.

CDR3 sequence (DNA): TGCGCCAGCAGCCCCGGGATGGGGACTAGCGGTTACAATGAGCAGTTCTTC. Translated, it gives CASSPGMGTSGYNEQFF. The J gene is TRBJ2-1, the V gene TRBV5-1, with 11 bases that match TRBD2. This CDR3 has 17 residues. Looked up from germline, CDR1 is SGHRS and CDR2 is YFSETQ. J lost 4 bases, V lost 4 bases, and 10 bases had no gene match.